These 12 T cell receptor beta chains share one sample of origin, sequenced in a study of blood T cell repertoires in COVID-19. Clones were read by immunoSEQ multiplex PCR, and TCRdb kept only the in-frame ones, dropping some. The top ten clones hold roughly 17% of a sample with 170,000 or so clones, approximately 78% of them seen once. The sequenced sample was PBMCs or T cells enriched from blood (not recorded which). These receptors were taken from a woman aged 45-65 years who had recovered from COVID-19.

The chain links TRBV3-1 (or the pseudogene TRBV3-2) to TRBJ2-7; possibly TRBD2 for D (5 bases). This CDR3 region has 14 residues. Germline-derived CDR1 and CDR2 are LGHDT and YNNKEL (reference sequence). Between the trimmed V and J ends, which lost 4 bases and 0 bases, there was a span of 10 bases. CDR3 DNA: TGTGCCAGCAGCCTCGCGGGCCCCTCCTACGAGCAGTACTTC. Its protein is CASSLAGPSYEQYF.

This chain links TRBV9 with TRBJ1-1, with a possible D match to TRBD1 (6 bases). The CDR3 covers 14 residues. The germline gives CDR1 SGDLS, CDR2 YYNGEE. V shed 3 bases and J shed 3 bases, with 12 bases lying between them. The CDR3: CASSGAGQYTEAFF. The CDR3 DNA reads TGTGCCAGCAGCGGGGCCGGACAGTACACTGAAGCTTTCTTT.

The chain employs TRBV5-1 and TRBJ2-1; 8 bases match TRBD2. This CDR3 is 15 amino acids long. The V and J ends lost 3 bases and 10 bases, in that order; junction bases with no gene match: 12. The germline CDR1 and CDR2 sequences are SGHRS and YFSETQ. CDR3 sequence (DNA): TGCGCCAGCAGCTCCGATAGCGGGATTGCCGGCGAGCAGTTCTTC. Translated, it gives CASSSDSGIAGEQFF.

The gene calls are TRBV5-5 and TRBJ2-6; TRBD1 matches at 9 bases. CDR3 size: 18 residues. Trimming took 1 base from V and 0 from J; bases not matched to a gene: 5. Germline loops: CDR1 SGHKS, CDR2 YYEKEE (reference sequence). The CDR3 nucleotides read TGTGCCAGCAGCTTGTTGGGACAGGGCCTCTCTGGGGCCAACGTCCTGACTTTC. Protein product: CASSLLGQGLSGANVLTF.

The chain employs TRBV13 and TRBJ1-1; TRBD1 agrees at 7 bases. The J segment lost 5 bases and the V segment lost 4 bases, leaving 10 bases of the junction unmatched. The CDR3 is made up of 15 amino acids. Looked up from germline, CDR1 is PRHDT and CDR2 is FYEKMQ (reference sequence). The CDR3 protein is CASSSTTGRLTEAFF. CDR3 nucleotides: TGTGCCAGCAGCTCCACGACAGGGAGGTTAACTGAAGCTTTCTTT.

J is TRBJ1-2 and V is TRBV28; 7 nucleotides align to TRBD1. The CDR3 extends over 14 amino acids. Germline lookup yields CDR1 MDHEN and CDR2 SYDVKM. The J segment lost 4 bases and the V segment lost 4 bases, leaving 6 bases of the junction unmatched. The DNA for the CDR3 is TGTGCCAGCAGTTACCAGACAGGGCCCTATGGCTACACCTTC. Protein sequence: CASSYQTGPYGYTF.

This clone appeared many times. The chain employs TRBV7-9 and TRBJ2-7, with D maybe TRBD1 (5 bases). Germline-derived CDR1 and CDR2 are SEHNR and FQNEAQ (reference sequence). This CDR3 region has 13 residues. V lost 4 bases to trimming and J lost 2 bases, with 9 bases between them. CDR3: CASSSKGPYEQYF. DNA of the CDR3: TGTGCCAGCAGCTCAAAGGGGCCCTACGAGCAGTACTTC. The variable domain in full, with the rest retrieved from reference TRBV7-9 and TRBJ2-7, is DTGVSQNPRHKITKRGQNVTFRCDPISEHNRLYWYRQTLGQGPEFLTYFQNEAQLEKSRLLSDRFSAERPKGSFSTLEIQRTEQGDSAMYLCASSSKGPYEQYFGPGTRLTVT.

The chain uses TRBV6-5 and TRBJ1-5; D not certain. The CDR3 is 14 residues long. From germline, CDR1 is MNHEY and CDR2 SVGAGI. V lost 8 bases and J 3 bases, leaving 14 bases between the germline ends. The CDR3 loop reads CASRARGFNQPQHF. The CDR3, as DNA: TGTGCCAGCCGCGCGCGAGGGTTCAATCAGCCCCAGCATTTT.

The chain recombines TRBV28 with TRBJ2-1; 8 bases fit TRBD2. The CDR3 contains 13 residues. CDR1 is MDHEN, CDR2 SYDVKM, per germline. Unmatched junction bases numbered 9, after V lost 8 bases and J lost 9 bases. CDR3 amino acids: CASGGSGNTEQFF. The CDR3 DNA reads as TGTGCCAGCGGGGGTAGCGGGAATACTGAGCAGTTCTTC.

The chain joins TRBV6-2 or TRBV6-3 to TRBJ1-6, with 8 bases aligning to TRBD1. This CDR3 comprises 19 residues. Trimming at V came to 2 bases and at J to 0 bases, leaving 9 bases not matched to a gene. Germline CDR1 and CDR2: MNHEY and SVGEGT. The DNA for the CDR3 is TGTGCCAGCAGTTACCCGACAGGGGCAGAGAGCTCCTATAATTCACCCCTCCACTTT. Translated, it gives CASSYPTGAESSYNSPLHF.

CDR3 sequence: CASCRDRVVYGYTF. The CDR3 nucleotides read TGTGCCAGCTGTCGGGACAGGGTGGTATATGGCTACACCTTC. The chain joins TRBV28 to TRBJ1-2, with 9 bases matching TRBD1. The length of the CDR3 is 14 residues. Germline V gene lookup returns CDR1 MDHEN and CDR2 SYDVKM. Germline trimming cut 8 bases from V and 5 bases from J; bases unmatched to any gene: 9.

This sequence joins TRBV21-1 and TRBJ2-7; the listed D gene, TRBD2, was not tested against the DNA. TRBV21-1 is shown as a pseudogene. The CDR3 has 12 residues. The CDR3 here is CASLRGAYEQYF. The CDR3 coding sequence is TGTGCCAGCCTCCGGGGGGCCTACGAGCAGTACTTC.